Many counts were recorded for the clone carrying this TCR beta chain. The target antigen is unknown. Time point indicated: patch test 1, 2 weeks after DPC sensitization. Treatment described: therapeutic diphenylcyclopropenone sensitization with weekly scalp DPC. The starting material, unfractionated whole blood, was used for total RNA extraction. The sample is drawn from a study of human T cells and chemical hapten exposure. Study as a whole: Patch tests delivered 0.01% DPC to the upper back and were evaluated at 6 days.

TCRdb recomputed calls from the RACE reads with MiXCR, one row per CDR3 protein. This sample has tens of thousands of distinct CDR3 sequences, with around 6.4% found just once. The V gene's germline CDR1 is SGHTA and CDR2 FQGNSA. This CDR3 region has 15 residues. The ends were cut back, 2 bases at V and 4 bases at J, with 12 bases in the middle. Findings and caveats of the study: Healthy individuals' immune responses may differ from those of donors, who had alopecia. Correlating positively with patch test score were the PT1 expanded TCR counts.

The gene calls are TRBV7-2 and TRBJ1-5; no clear D. The sample here was whole blood, taken in connection with sensitization to the hapten diphenylcyclopropenone (DPC). This TCR came from a young woman with alopecia areata. Some clones in this sample may be carry-over from other donors' samples. In DNA, the CDR3 is TGTGCCAGCAGCTTAAGTGGCCGTGGGAATCAGCCCCAGCATTTT. Translated: CASSLSGRGNQPQHF.